The clone carrying this TCR beta chain was counted only a few times. One entry per CDR3 protein, called by TCRdb with MiXCR from the RT-PCR reads. The table has under 200,000 distinct CDR3 sequences, roughly 22% seen once. The data derive from a study of patients and donors after allogeneic stem cell transplantation. Trimming cost V 1 base and J 5 bases; bases outside gene matches: 8. CDR3 length: 14 amino acids. Germline V gene lookup returns CDR1 SQVTM and CDR2 ANQGSEA. The chain links TRBV29-1 to TRBJ2-7; 7 bases match TRBD2. Sequenced material: blood, either unsorted or a sorted T cell fraction (not recorded which). The TCR originated in a human donor who was either an allogeneic HSCT recipient or a stem cell or donor lymphocyte infusion donor (not recorded which). It is not recorded whose cells these are; they may come from a transplant donor. This CDR3 reads CSVEGRETDDEQYF. The CDR3 nucleotides read TGCAGCGTTGAAGGGCGGGAGACTGATGACGAGCAGTACTTC.